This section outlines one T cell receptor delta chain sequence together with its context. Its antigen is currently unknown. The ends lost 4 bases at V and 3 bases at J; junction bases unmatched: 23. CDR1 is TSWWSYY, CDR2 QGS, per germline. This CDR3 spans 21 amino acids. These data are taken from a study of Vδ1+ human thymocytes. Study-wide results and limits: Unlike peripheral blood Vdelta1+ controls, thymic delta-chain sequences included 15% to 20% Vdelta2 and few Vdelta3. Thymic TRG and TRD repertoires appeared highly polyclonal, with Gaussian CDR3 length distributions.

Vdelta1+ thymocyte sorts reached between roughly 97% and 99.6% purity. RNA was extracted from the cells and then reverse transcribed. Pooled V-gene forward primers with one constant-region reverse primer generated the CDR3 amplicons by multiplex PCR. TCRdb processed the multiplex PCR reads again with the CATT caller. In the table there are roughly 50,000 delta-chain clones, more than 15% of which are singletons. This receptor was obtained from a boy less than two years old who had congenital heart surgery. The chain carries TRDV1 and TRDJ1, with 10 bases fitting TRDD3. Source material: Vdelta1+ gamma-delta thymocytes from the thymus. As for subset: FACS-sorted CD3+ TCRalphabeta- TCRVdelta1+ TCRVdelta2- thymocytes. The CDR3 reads CALGGPSVYWGINSGADKLIF. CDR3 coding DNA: TGTGCTCTTGGGGGCCCTTCCGTGTACTGGGGGATTAATTCAGGAGCCGATAAACTCATCTTT.